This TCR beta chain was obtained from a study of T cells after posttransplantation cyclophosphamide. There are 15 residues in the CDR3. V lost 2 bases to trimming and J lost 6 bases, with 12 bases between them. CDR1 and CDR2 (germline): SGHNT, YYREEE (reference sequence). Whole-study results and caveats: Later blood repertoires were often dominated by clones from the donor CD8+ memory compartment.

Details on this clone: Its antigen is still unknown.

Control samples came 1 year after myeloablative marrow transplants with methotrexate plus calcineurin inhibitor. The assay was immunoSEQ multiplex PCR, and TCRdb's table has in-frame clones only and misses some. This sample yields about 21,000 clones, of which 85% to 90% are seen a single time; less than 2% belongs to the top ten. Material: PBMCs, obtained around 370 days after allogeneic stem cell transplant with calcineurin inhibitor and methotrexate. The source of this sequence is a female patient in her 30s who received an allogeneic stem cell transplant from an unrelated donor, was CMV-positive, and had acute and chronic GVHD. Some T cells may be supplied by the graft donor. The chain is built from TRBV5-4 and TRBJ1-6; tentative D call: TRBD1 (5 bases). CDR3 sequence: CASSFQGRSNSPLHF. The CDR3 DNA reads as TGTGCCAGCAGCTTTCAGGGCCGGTCTAATTCACCCCTCCACTTT.